The 15 T cell receptor beta chains given below trace back to one sample, sequenced in a study of blood T cell repertoires in COVID-19. Produced via immunoSEQ multiplex PCR; TCRdb's table is partial and in-frame only. The sample lists some 55,000 clones, more than 70% occurring once. The sequencing input was peripheral blood. Source of these receptors: a man aged 60 to 69 with acute or convalescent COVID-19.

The chain couples TRBV2 to TRBJ1-5; 7 bases map to TRBD1. Trimming took 4 bases from V and 0 from J; bases not matched to a gene: 9. The CDR3 loop spans 17 amino acids. Germline V lookup: CDR1 SNHLY, CDR2 FYNNEI. For the CDR3, the DNA is TGTGCCAGCAGTGGAGCCCTTGGACAGGATAGCAATCAGCCCCAGCATTTT. Amino acid sequence: CASSGALGQDSNQPQHF.

This chain joins TRBV7-8 and TRBJ1-2; no reliable D call. Germline lookup yields CDR1 SGHVS and CDR2 FQNEAQ. V was pared by 2 bases and J by 8 bases, with 12 bases between. The CDR3 loop spans 13 amino acids. The CDR3 reads CASSLNTRGGYTF. CDR3 in DNA: TGTGCCAGCAGCTTAAACACGCGCGGAGGCTACACCTTC.

The chain has TRBV5-4 and TRBJ2-1, with 13 positions matching TRBD2. CDR1 and CDR2 (germline): SGHNT, YYREEE (reference sequence). The CDR3 has 16 residues. After removal of 5 bases from V and 2 bases from J, the junction contained 4 bases not matched to a gene. The CDR3 reads CASSPGTSGTYNEQFF. As DNA, the CDR3 is TGTGCCAGCAGTCCGGGGACTAGCGGGACCTACAATGAGCAGTTCTTC.

The V gene is TRBV9, the J gene TRBJ2-3; TRBD2 matches at 7 bases. The CDR3 loop spans 13 amino acids. CDR1 and CDR2 from the germline V gene are SGDLS and YYNGEE. The trim removed 7 bases at V and 6 bases at J, leaving 8 bases unmatched. The CDR3 nucleotides are TGTGCCAGCGGCCTCGGGACTAAGGATACGCAGTATTTT. Translating gives CASGLGTKDTQYF.

This clone was counted between two and nine times. The chain is built from TRBV19 and TRBJ1-2, with TRBD1 as a possible D gene (6 bases). V gave up 0 bases and J gave up 6 bases, with 14 bases separating them. The germline CDR1 and CDR2 sequences are LNHDA and SQIVND (reference sequence). This CDR3 spans 15 amino acids. DNA of the CDR3: TGTGCCAGTAGTATAGAGGCCAGGGGAAGCCATGGCTACACCTTC. Its protein is CASSIEARGSHGYTF.

The chain recombines TRBV7-8 with TRBJ1-4; TRBD1 aligns across 9 bases. The V segment lost 1 base and the J segment 13 bases; nucleotides outside the gene matches: 10. Germline CDR1 is SGHVS and CDR2 is FQNEAQ. The CDR3 is made up of 15 amino acids. The CDR3 loop is CASSLDFGTGRRLFF. Written as DNA, the CDR3 is TGTGCCAGCAGCTTAGACTTCGGGACAGGGAGAAGACTGTTTTTT.

The CDR3 sequence is CASSSRQAPRGYTF. In nucleotides, the CDR3 is TGCGCCAGCAGCTCGCGACAGGCCCCCCGGGGCTACACCTTC. The J gene is TRBJ1-2, the V gene TRBV5-1; possibly TRBD1 for D (6 bases). The V and J ends lost 3 bases and 8 bases respectively, with 17 bases between them. Germline CDR1 reads SGHRS; CDR2 reads YFSETQ. The CDR3 is 14 residues long.

The rearrangement links TRBV1 to TRBJ1-1. TRBV1 is assigned pseudogene status. There are 14 residues in the CDR3. CDR3 sequence reads: CTSSQVPSGTEAFF. DNA of the CDR3: TGCACCAGCAGCCAAGTGCCCTCGGGCACTGAAGCTTTCTTT.

This clone was found once. The V and J genes are TRBV10-3 and TRBJ2-7; a possible D gene is TRBD1 (5 bases). Germline lookup yields CDR1 ENHRY and CDR2 SYGVKD. V lost 3 bases, J lost 3 bases, and 6 bases lay in between. CDR3 length equals 12 residues. The DNA of the CDR3 is TGTGCCATCAGTGACGACAGCTACGAGCAGTACTTC. It encodes CAISDDSYEQYF.

The V call is TRBV4-1, the J call TRBJ1-6; D may be TRBD1 (5 bases). Trimming shortened V by 2 bases and J by 8 bases, and 16 bases separated the two germline ends. The germline V gene encodes CDR1 MGHRA and CDR2 YSYEKL. This CDR3 is 16 amino acids long. The DNA for the CDR3 is TGCGCCAGCAGCCAACCCCGAAGGGGATTGGATTCACCCCTCCACTTT. This encodes CASSQPRRGLDSPLHF.

This chain connects TRBV5-5 to TRBJ1-2, with D perhaps matching TRBD1 (5 bases). The V and J ends lost 4 bases and 0 bases respectively, with 16 bases between them. This CDR3 has 16 amino acids. In germline, CDR1 is SGHKS, CDR2 YYEKEE (reference sequence). CDR3 protein: CASSPPGGWANYGYTF. Written as DNA, the CDR3 is TGTGCCAGCAGCCCACCGGGGGGGTGGGCTAACTATGGCTACACCTTC.

The V and J genes are TRBV24-1 and TRBJ2-2; TRBD2 is a possible D gene (6 bases). V lost 2 bases to trimming and J lost 4 bases, with 10 bases between them. The CDR3 sequence is 15 residues long. Germline lookup yields CDR1 KGHDR and CDR2 SFDVKD. The CDR3 sequence is CATSDSAGFTGELFF. In nucleotides, the CDR3 is TGTGCCACCAGTGATTCGGCGGGGTTCACCGGGGAGCTGTTTTTT.

CDR3 region: CASSSNTGGHRYGYTF. The CDR3 coding sequence is TGTGCCAGCAGCTCCAACACGGGGGGACATCGCTATGGCTACACCTTC. The chain employs TRBV7-2 and TRBJ1-2; TRBD1 is a possible D gene (6 bases). The V gene's germline CDR1 is SGHTA and CDR2 FQGNSA. V shed 4 bases and J shed 4 bases, with 19 bases lying between them. The CDR3 is 16 amino acids.

The chain couples TRBV27 to TRBJ1-2, with D unresolved. The CDR3 covers 14 residues. The germline V gene has CDR1 MNHEY and CDR2 SMNVEV (reference sequence). Trimming left V 3 bases short and J 4 bases short, with 12 bases between. CDR3 in DNA: TGTGCCAGCAGTTTCGCAGGCGCCCTCTATGGCTACACCTTC. This encodes CASSFAGALYGYTF.

In this sample, this clone turned up once. The CDR3, as DNA: TGTGCCAGCAGCTTAGAGTACCGGGGGAGCTCCTACAATGAGCAGTTCTTC. Protein product: CASSLEYRGSSYNEQFF. The chain links TRBV7-8 to TRBJ2-1, with TRBD2 as a possible D gene (6 bases). This CDR3 is built from 17 residues. The germline CDR1 and CDR2 sequences are SGHVS and FQNEAQ. V was shortened by 1 base and J by 0 bases, with 13 bases between the two germline ends.